The rows below give T cell receptor beta chains drawn from one sample of a study of shared clonotypes between healthy human individuals. Sequencing was performed with immunoSEQ multiplex PCR; in TCRdb, only in-frame clones are kept and a portion is missing. The sample has over a million clones; 98% are singletons. Source material: naive CD4+ T cells sorted from blood. These receptors all stem from a young man in good health. Each CDR3 is given with its conserved first and last residue. Each record gives: V gene, J gene, D gene, clone size, CDR3 protein, CDR3 DNA. D genes are given only for firm matches. Size is stated for part of the rows, as once, few or many counts, or as a class when the clone is expanded.

TRBV7-2	TRBJ1-5	.	.	CASSLFGQPQHF	TGTGCCAGCAGCTTATTTGGCCAGCCCCAGCATTTT
TRBV27	TRBJ1-1	.	.	CASNNLGVDTEAFF	TGTGCCAGCAATAACCTAGGGGTTGACACTGAAGCTTTCTTT
TRBV11-2	TRBJ2-1	.	.	CASSLVRGSQGNEQFF	TGTGCCAGCAGCTTAGTGAGGGGTAGTCAGGGCAATGAGCAGTTCTTC
TRBV14	TRBJ2-5	.	.	CASSQASRTQYF	TGTGCCAGCAGCCAAGCATCACGGACCCAGTACTTC
TRBV7-9	TRBJ1-5	TRBD1	.	CASSYGQGPGFGNQPQHF	TGTGCCAGCAGCTATGGACAGGGACCAGGATTTGGCAATCAGCCCCAGCATTTT
TRBV5-1	TRBJ2-1	.	.	CASSLTVQGSYNEQFF	TGCGCCAGCAGCTTGACGGTGCAGGGTTCCTACAATGAGCAGTTCTTC
TRBV9	TRBJ2-7	TRBD2	.	CASSEGASGAYEQYF	TGTGCCAGCAGTGAGGGCGCTAGCGGGGCCTACGAGCAGTACTTC
TRBV19	TRBJ1-5	.	.	CASTPDSARGPQHF	TGTGCCAGTACCCCGGACAGCGCCCGGGGGCCCCAGCATTTT
TRBV18	TRBJ2-2	TRBD1	once	CASSRGTENTGELFF	TGTGCCAGCTCACGGGGGACAGAAAACACCGGGGAGCTGTTTTTT
TRBV7-8	TRBJ2-6	TRBD2	once	CASSLRASGLLSGANVLTF	TGTGCCAGCAGCTTACGGGCTAGCGGGTTACTCTCTGGGGCCAACGTCCTGACTTTC
TRBV6-1	TRBJ1-5	TRBD1	.	CASSVTGGNQPQHF	TGTGCCAGCAGCGTGACAGGGGGAAATCAGCCCCAGCATTTT
TRBV7-8	TRBJ2-7	TRBD2	.	CASSLAGLAGDSSYEQYF	TGTGCCAGCAGCTTAGCGGGACTAGCGGGAGATAGTTCCTACGAGCAGTACTTC
TRBV11-3	TRBJ2-1	TRBD2	.	CASSLTLGLAGGEKQFF	TGTGCCAGCAGCTTGACCCTGGGACTAGCGGGAGGGGAGAAGCAGTTCTTC
TRBV27	TRBJ2-1	TRBD2	.	CASSRTSGSIRVYGEQFF	TGTGCCAGCAGTCGCACTAGCGGGAGTATTAGGGTCTACGGTGAGCAGTTCTTC
TRBV27	TRBJ2-1	TRBD2	.	CASSSLGVGTSGYNEQFF	TGTGCCAGCAGTTCCCTGGGGGTGGGGACTAGCGGCTACAATGAGCAGTTCTTC
TRBV18	TRBJ1-1	.	once	CASSPQGNTEAFF	TGTGCCAGCTCACCACAGGGAAACACTGAAGCTTTCTTT